Following are 17 T cell receptor beta chains from one sample sequenced in a study of immune cell composition in non-small cell lung cancer. Assay used: immunoSEQ multiplex PCR; TCRdb lists only in-frame clones, some missing. The sample includes roughly 2,500 clones, over 60% of them seen just once. Source material: lung tumor tissue. The source of these receptors is a human donor with non-small cell lung cancer.

This chain joins TRBV7-3 and TRBJ2-5, with 11 bases that match TRBD2. From germline, CDR1 is SGHTA and CDR2 FQGTGA. The CDR3 totals 16 residues. J gave up 5 bases and V 5 bases, and 10 bases lay outside the gene matches. The CDR3 loop reads CASSPVAGGAGETQYF. CDR3 coding DNA: TGTGCCAGCAGCCCTGTAGCGGGAGGGGCGGGGGAGACCCAGTACTTC. Full variable domain (outside the CDR3, taken from reference TRBV7-3 and TRBJ2-5): GAGVSQTPSNKVTEKGKYVELRCDPISGHTALYWYRQSLGQGPEFLIYFQGTGAADDSGLPNDRFFAVRPEGSVSTLKIQRTERGDSAVYLCASSPVAGGAGETQYFGPGTRLLVL.

The chain combines TRBV2 with TRBJ1-2, with 7 bases identical to TRBD1. Trimming cost V 3 bases and J 5 bases; bases outside gene matches: 6. The CDR3 spans 14 residues. The V gene's germline CDR1 is SNHLY and CDR2 FYNNEI. The CDR3 DNA sequence: TGTGCCAGCAGTGAGGAGGGACAGAGATATGGCTACACCTTC. Translation gives CASSEEGQRYGYTF. The whole variable domain, filled in from reference TRBV2 and TRBJ1-2, reads EPEVTQTPSHQVTQMGQEVILRCVPISNHLYFYWYRQILGQKVEFLVSFYNNEISEKSEIFDDQFSVERPDGSNFTLKIRSTKLEDSAMYFCASSEEGQRYGYTFGSGTRLTVV.

The V and J genes are TRBV6-5 and TRBJ2-1; 9 bases are a match to TRBD2. The CDR3 spans 14 residues. Trimming cost V 4 bases and J 6 bases; bases outside gene matches: 4. The germline gives CDR1 MNHEY, CDR2 SVGAGI. The CDR3 DNA reads TGTGCCAGCAGTTCTAGCGGGGTGACCAATGAGCAGTTCTTC. Translating it yields CASSSSGVTNEQFF.

This clone was counted a few times. This sequence joins TRBV30 and TRBJ1-5, with D unresolved. This CDR3 contains 14 residues. Trimming cost V 0 bases and J 4 bases, with 10 bases left between them. The V gene's germline CDR1 is GTSNPN and CDR2 SVGIG (reference sequence). CDR3 amino acids: CAWSVLTTNQPQHF. The CDR3 DNA sequence: TGTGCCTGGAGTGTACTGACAACTAATCAGCCCCAGCATTTT.

The chain carries TRBV10-1 and TRBJ2-1, with a tentative D call TRBD2 (5 bases). The CDR3 consists of 13 residues. The germline gives CDR1 WNHNN, CDR2 SYGVQD (reference sequence). Trimming took off 5 bases at V and 8 bases at J, with 13 bases between the two ends. The CDR3: CASSPLDGDEQFF. The CDR3, as DNA: TGCGCCAGCAGTCCACTAGATGGCGATGAGCAGTTCTTC.

This chain uses TRBV15 with TRBJ2-7; a weak D match, TRBD2 (5 bases). V lost 0 bases to trimming and J lost 4 bases, with 16 bases between them. CDR3 length equals 16 residues. Germline lookup yields CDR1 LNHNV and CDR2 YYDKDF (reference sequence). CDR3 protein: CATSRDLALEEYEQYF. The CDR3 nucleotides read TGTGCCACCAGCAGAGATTTAGCGTTGGAAGAATACGAGCAGTACTTC.

CDR3 nucleotides: TGTGCCAGCAGCAAGGGCAAGGGACAGTACTCTCCCACATCCCAAGAGACCCAGTACTTC. This sequence encodes CASSKGKGQYSPTSQETQYF. The chain combines TRBV21-1 with TRBJ2-5; the table's D call, TRBD1, was not checked against the DNA. TRBV21-1 constitutes a pseudogene. CDR3 length: 20 residues.

This clone came up once. The V call is TRBV19, the J call TRBJ1-5, with 10 positions matching TRBD1. Germline V CDR1 and CDR2: LNHDA, SQIVND (reference sequence). This CDR3 is 16 amino acids long. The J segment lost 0 bases and the V segment lost 7 bases, leaving 6 bases of the junction unmatched. CDR3 loop: CASTRGQGNSNQPQHF. The CDR3 DNA is TGTGCCAGTACGAGGGGACAGGGGAATAGCAATCAGCCCCAGCATTTT.

The V gene is TRBV5-4, the J gene TRBJ2-1, with a tentative D call TRBD2 (6 bases). The CDR3 consists of 14 residues. Trimming removed 2 bases from V and 7 bases from J, with 13 bases in between. Germline V gene lookup returns CDR1 SGHNT and CDR2 YYREEE (reference sequence). The CDR3 spells CASSFSGARNEQFF. The CDR3 DNA is TGTGCCAGCAGCTTTTCGGGAGCGAGAAATGAGCAGTTCTTC. The full variable domain, with the rest looked up from reference TRBV5-4 and TRBJ2-1, is ETGVTQSPTHLIKTRGQQVTLRCSSQSGHNTVSWYQQALGQGPQFIFQYYREEENGRGNFPPRFSGLQFPNYSSELNVNALELDDSALYLCASSFSGARNEQFFGPGTRLTVL.

The chain combines TRBV7-2 with TRBJ2-7; tentative D call: TRBD2 (6 bases). The CDR3 length is 15 residues. V lost 3 bases and J 6 bases, leaving 18 bases between the germline ends. Per germline, CDR1 SGHTA and CDR2 FQGNSA. The DNA for the CDR3 is TGTGCCAGCAGCTTTTTACCGGTTAGCGGAAGCGAGCAGTACTTC. Translating it yields CASSFLPVSGSEQYF.

The V and J genes are TRBV4-2 and TRBJ2-7; the D gene is possibly TRBD1 (6 bases). This CDR3 region has 16 residues. Germline CDR1 is LGHNA and CDR2 is YNFKEQ. V was cut by 0 bases and J by 0 bases, with 12 bases left in between. CDR3 DNA: TGTGCCAGCAGCCAAGAAGGATGGGACATCTCCTACGAGCAGTACTTC. This sequence encodes CASSQEGWDISYEQYF.

The chain combines TRBV5-4 with TRBJ2-6; 8 nucleotides agree with TRBD1. The CDR3 loop spans 16 amino acids. CDR1 and CDR2 (germline): SGHNT, YYREEE (reference sequence). V lost 3 bases, J lost 4 bases, and 6 bases stayed unmatched. CDR3 coding DNA: TGTGCCAGCAGCTCGCAGGGGGCGTTAGGGGCCAACGTCCTGACTTTC. This codes for CASSSQGALGANVLTF.

The rearrangement uses TRBV7-2 and TRBJ1-2; D is undetermined. Deletions cut 3 bases from V and 4 bases from J, with 9 bases between. Germline V gene lookup returns CDR1 SGHTA and CDR2 FQGNSA. The CDR3 extends over 13 amino acids. DNA for the CDR3: TGTGCCAGCAGCTTTCTCCAGGCCTATGGCTACACCTTC. Translated: CASSFLQAYGYTF.

This chain uses TRBV21-1 with TRBJ2-1; the table's D call TRBD1 went unverified against the DNA. TRBV21-1 is annotated as a pseudogene. CDR3 length: 16 amino acids. The CDR3 protein is CASSNGQGVAYNEQFF. The CDR3 nucleotides read TGTGCCAGCAGCAATGGACAGGGCGTTGCCTACAATGAGCAGTTCTTC.

This clone appeared a few times. The V and J genes are TRBV7-2 and TRBJ2-5; D uncertain. Germline values: CDR1 SGHTA, CDR2 FQGNSA. Trimming took 4 bases from V and 1 from J, leaving 10 bases between them. The CDR3 length is 14 residues. The CDR3 bases are TGTGCCAGCAGCTCCCGGGTAACCCAAGAGACCCAGTACTTC. Amino acid sequence: CASSSRVTQETQYF.

The chain combines TRBV2 with TRBJ2-7; 7 bases are shared with TRBD2. CDR1 is SNHLY, CDR2 FYNNEI, per germline. The CDR3 spans 16 residues. The J segment lost 6 bases and the V segment lost 3 bases, leaving 14 bases of the junction unmatched. This CDR3 reads CASSDNVVSGQGEQYF. In DNA form, the CDR3 reads TGTGCCAGCAGTGACAACGTGGTTAGCGGGCAGGGCGAGCAGTACTTC.

J is TRBJ2-5 and V is TRBV4-3, with 7 bases aligning to TRBD1. Germline V lookup: CDR1 LGHNA, CDR2 YSLEER. There are 17 residues in the CDR3. V gave up 1 base and J gave up 5 bases; unmatched junction bases: 13. In DNA form, the CDR3 reads TGCGCCAGCAGCCAAGGAGATGACAGGGCCCTGATGGAGACCCAGTACTTC. Its translation is CASSQGDDRALMETQYF.